This is a list of T cell receptor beta chains from one sample in a study of shared clonotypes between healthy human individuals. Here immunoSEQ multiplex PCR was the method, and the copy in TCRdb shows in-frame clones only, minus some. Of about 2.2 million clones in the sample, approximately 92% are singletons; the top ten hold around 1.7%. Material for sequencing was naive CD8+ T cells from PBMCs. The receptors here all came from a man between 18 and 35 years old in good health. Some clones in this sample may be carry-over from other donors' samples. CDR3s include the opening cysteine and the closing phenylalanine or tryptophan. A D gene is named only where the DNA matches it firmly. For some rows the clone size is stated as once, few or many, or as a class when expanded; others skip it.

clone_size: .
v_call: TRBV6-1
d_call: .
j_call: TRBJ1-4
cdr3_aa: CASTPATNEKLFF
cdr3_nt: TGTGCCAGCACCCCTGCAACTAATGAAAAACTGTTTTTT

clone_size: once
v_call: TRBV6-4
d_call: .
j_call: TRBJ1-1
cdr3_aa: CASSDGGRGAFF
cdr3_nt: TGTGCCAGCAGTGACGGGGGTAGGGGCGCTTTCTTT

clone_size: .
v_call: TRBV23-1
d_call: .
j_call: TRBJ2-6
cdr3_aa: CASSHSHTQQSRANVLTF
cdr3_nt: TGCGCCAGCAGTCATTCGCATACGCAACAAAGTCGGGCCAACGTCCTGACTTTC

clone_size: .
v_call: TRBV4-1
d_call: TRBD2
j_call: TRBJ2-7
cdr3_aa: CASSRGPTSGKGYEQYF
cdr3_nt: TGCGCCAGCAGCCGAGGACCGACTAGCGGGAAGGGCTACGAGCAGTACTTC

clone_size: once
v_call: TRBV27
d_call: .
j_call: TRBJ1-1
cdr3_aa: CASSPLWGGWTEAFF
cdr3_nt: TGTGCCAGCAGTCCGCTCTGGGGGGGATGGACTGAAGCTTTCTTT

clone_size: .
v_call: TRBV9
d_call: .
j_call: TRBJ2-3
cdr3_aa: CASSTVDSTDTQYF
cdr3_nt: TGTGCCAGCTCCACTGTAGACAGCACAGATACGCAGTATTTT

clone_size: .
v_call: TRBV27
d_call: TRBD2
j_call: TRBJ2-3
cdr3_aa: CASSFLAGSTDTQYF
cdr3_nt: TGTGCCAGCAGTTTTTTAGCGGGCAGCACAGATACGCAGTATTTT

clone_size: .
v_call: TRBV29-1
d_call: TRBD1
j_call: TRBJ2-7
cdr3_aa: CSVVLGQGDEQYF
cdr3_nt: TGCAGCGTTGTTTTGGGACAGGGCGACGAGCAGTACTTC

clone_size: once
v_call: TRBV27
d_call: TRBD2
j_call: TRBJ2-7
cdr3_aa: CASSHTGGGNEQYF
cdr3_nt: TGTGCCAGCAGCCACACGGGGGGGGGCAACGAGCAGTACTTC

clone_size: .
v_call: TRBV9
d_call: TRBD1
j_call: TRBJ2-3
cdr3_aa: CASSASGQGDTDTQYF
cdr3_nt: TGTGCCAGCAGCGCATCCGGGCAGGGGGATACAGATACGCAGTATTTT

clone_size: .
v_call: TRBV28
d_call: .
j_call: TRBJ2-1
cdr3_aa: CASSLVAGQSFFYNEQFF
cdr3_nt: TGTGCCAGCAGTTTAGTAGCGGGACAGTCATTCTTCTACAATGAGCAGTTCTTC

clone_size: .
v_call: TRBV9
d_call: TRBD1
j_call: TRBJ2-5
cdr3_aa: CASSVGRDRDQETQYF
cdr3_nt: TGTGCCAGCAGCGTAGGAAGGGACAGGGACCAAGAGACCCAGTACTTC

clone_size: .
v_call: TRBV10-3
d_call: .
j_call: TRBJ1-1
cdr3_aa: CAISEGRTNTEAFF
cdr3_nt: TGTGCCATCAGTGAGGGACGAACGAACACTGAAGCTTTCTTT

clone_size: .
v_call: TRBV10-3
d_call: .
j_call: TRBJ2-3
cdr3_aa: CAISGRGAGADTQYF
cdr3_nt: TGTGCCATCAGTGGACGAGGAGCAGGGGCAGATACGCAGTATTTT

clone_size: once
v_call: TRBV9
d_call: .
j_call: TRBJ1-2
cdr3_aa: CASSAQGSPGYTF
cdr3_nt: TGTGCCAGCAGCGCACAGGGAAGCCCCGGCTACACCTTC

clone_size: few
v_call: TRBV6-5
d_call: .
j_call: TRBJ1-5
cdr3_aa: CASSYHPGSQPQHF
cdr3_nt: TGTGCCAGCAGTTATCATCCAGGGTCCCAGCCCCAGCATTTT

clone_size: .
v_call: TRBV11-2
d_call: TRBD2
j_call: TRBJ2-7
cdr3_aa: CASSFSGSYEQYF
cdr3_nt: TGTGCCAGCAGCTTTAGCGGGAGCTACGAGCAGTACTTC

clone_size: once
v_call: TRBV5-1
d_call: TRBD1
j_call: TRBJ1-4
cdr3_aa: CASSSEGQGGREKLFF
cdr3_nt: TGCGCCAGCAGCTCCGAGGGACAGGGTGGGCGTGAAAAACTGTTTTTT

clone_size: .
v_call: TRBV19
d_call: .
j_call: TRBJ2-1
cdr3_aa: CASSIGALNEQFF
cdr3_nt: TGTGCCAGTAGTATAGGGGCACTCAATGAGCAGTTCTTC

clone_size: .
v_call: TRBV7-2
d_call: .
j_call: TRBJ1-1
cdr3_aa: CASSLTGLNTEAFF
cdr3_nt: TGTGCCAGCAGCCTGACAGGACTTAACACTGAAGCTTTCTTT

clone_size: .
v_call: TRBV19
d_call: TRBD1
j_call: TRBJ2-3
cdr3_aa: CASCQGGTDTQYF
cdr3_nt: TGTGCCAGTTGCCAGGGGGGCACAGATACGCAGTATTTT

clone_size: .
v_call: TRBV30
d_call: .
j_call: TRBJ1-5
cdr3_aa: CAWGPGEDQPQHF
cdr3_nt: TGTGCCTGGGGACCAGGGGAGGATCAGCCCCAGCATTTT

clone_size: once
v_call: TRBV30
d_call: .
j_call: TRBJ2-7
cdr3_aa: CAWRRAGIYEQYF
cdr3_nt: TGTGCCTGGAGAAGGGCGGGAATTTACGAGCAGTACTTC

clone_size: .
v_call: TRBV27
d_call: TRBD1
j_call: TRBJ2-7
cdr3_aa: CASSPTAGGYEQYF
cdr3_nt: TGTGCCAGCAGTCCAACGGCAGGGGGCTACGAGCAGTACTTC

clone_size: .
v_call: TRBV6-4
d_call: TRBD2
j_call: TRBJ2-7
cdr3_aa: CASSEGLAGLLSYEQYF
cdr3_nt: TGTGCCAGCAGTGAAGGGCTAGCGGGTCTCCTTTCCTACGAGCAGTACTTC

clone_size: .
v_call: TRBV30
d_call: .
j_call: TRBJ1-1
cdr3_aa: CAWSVQAPEAFF
cdr3_nt: TGTGCCTGGAGTGTACAGGCGCCTGAAGCTTTCTTT

clone_size: once
v_call: TRBV27
d_call: .
j_call: TRBJ1-1
cdr3_aa: CASSPRGSHTEAFF
cdr3_nt: TGTGCCAGCAGTCCCCGAGGGAGCCACACTGAAGCTTTCTTT

clone_size: .
v_call: TRBV9
d_call: .
j_call: TRBJ1-5
cdr3_aa: CASSVSGAPKQPQHF
cdr3_nt: TGTGCCAGCAGCGTATCCGGGGCCCCTAAGCAGCCCCAGCATTTT

clone_size: .
v_call: TRBV15
d_call: TRBD2
j_call: TRBJ2-2
cdr3_aa: CATSRDATSVGVGELFF
cdr3_nt: TGTGCCACCAGCAGAGACGCCACTAGCGTGGGTGTCGGGGAGCTGTTTTTT

clone_size: .
v_call: TRBV6-1
d_call: .
j_call: TRBJ2-1
cdr3_aa: CASSEREQMGSLVSGHEQFF
cdr3_nt: TGTGCCAGCAGTGAAAGGGAACAAATGGGGTCTCTAGTTTCGGGCCATGAGCAGTTCTTC

clone_size: .
v_call: TRBV18
d_call: .
j_call: TRBJ2-2
cdr3_aa: CASSPPLEGPGELFF
cdr3_nt: TGTGCCAGCTCACCACCGTTAGAGGGGCCCGGGGAGCTGTTTTTT